These 8 T cell receptor beta chains originate from one sample sequenced in a study of blood T cell repertoires in COVID-19. The table came from immunoSEQ multiplex PCR; TCRdb's copy has only in-frame clones and leaves some out. The sample contains some 49,000 clones, 90% of which appear only once. The sequencing input was peripheral blood. Receptor source: a man aged 65 to 85 with active COVID-19.

The rearrangement joins TRBV5-6 to TRBJ2-2, with D possibly being TRBD1 (5 bases). The CDR3 contains 16 residues. V was shortened by 6 bases and J by 5 bases, with 20 bases between the two germline ends. Germline V gene lookup returns CDR1 SGHDT and CDR2 YYEEEE. This CDR3 reads CASKALGAGLTGELFF. Written as DNA, the CDR3 is TGTGCCAGCAAGGCCCTTGGGGCAGGGTTGACCGGGGAGCTGTTTTTT.

This clone was seen only once. CDR3 in amino acids: CASSLEIPYSPLHF. CDR3 DNA: TGTGCCAGCAGCTTAGAAATCCCCTATTCACCCCTCCACTTT. The chain combines TRBV7-9 with TRBJ1-6; no definite D call. Deletions cut 1 base from V and 8 bases from J, with 9 bases between. The CDR3 contains 14 residues. Germline loops: CDR1 SEHNR, CDR2 FQNEAQ (reference sequence).

This clone was observed a few times. The chain employs TRBV14 and TRBJ1-1; D is ambiguous. Germline CDR1 reads SGHDN; CDR2 reads FVKESK. There are 14 residues in the CDR3. Trimming removed 5 bases from V and 3 bases from J, with 13 bases in between. This CDR3 is CASSIVGWDTEAFF. CDR3 in DNA: TGTGCCAGCAGCATCGTCGGGTGGGACACTGAAGCTTTCTTT.

The chain recombines TRBV9 with TRBJ2-3; the match to TRBD2 covers 8 bases. The CDR3 totals 16 residues. With 4 bases clipped from V and 0 bases from J, the junction kept 7 bases outside the gene matches. Per germline, CDR1 SGDLS and CDR2 YYNGEE. In nucleotides, the CDR3 is TGTGCCAGCAGCCCCCGGGGGGGCCCTAGCACAGATACGCAGTATTTT. This gives the protein CASSPRGGPSTDTQYF. Looking up the rest from reference TRBV9 and TRBJ2-3 gives the full variable domain: DSGVTQTPKHLITATGQRVTLRCSPRSGDLSVYWYQQSLDQGLQFLIQYYNGEERAKGNILERFSAQQFPDLHSELNLSSLELGDSALYFCASSPRGGPSTDTQYFGPGTRLTVL.

The rearrangement links TRBV28 to TRBJ1-1, with unresolved D. Germline V gives CDR1 MDHEN, CDR2 SYDVKM. V was pared by 4 bases and J by 6 bases, with 21 bases between. This CDR3 has 16 amino acids. Here the CDR3 reads CASSSPWVGQRAEAFF. The CDR3 DNA is TGTGCCAGCAGTTCCCCTTGGGTGGGTCAGAGGGCTGAAGCTTTCTTT. The variable domain in full, completed from reference TRBV28 and TRBJ1-1, reads DVKVTQSSRYLVKRTGEKVFLECVQDMDHENMFWYRQDPGLGLRLIYFSYDVKMKEKGDIPEGYSVSREKKERFSLILESASTNQTSMYLCASSSPWVGQRAEAFFGQGTRLTVV.

CDR3 DNA: TGTGCCAGCAGCTCCTATCGGCCTGCGGGGGCGGGGTTCACCGGGGAGCTGTTTTTT. Its translation is CASSSYRPAGAGFTGELFF. The rearrangement joins TRBV7-9 to TRBJ2-2; the D gene is possibly TRBD2 (7 bases). Trimming took 4 bases from V and 4 from J, leaving 25 bases between them. CDR1 is SEHNR and CDR2 is FQNEAQ in the germline V gene (reference sequence). The CDR3 runs to 19 residues. The variable domain in full, completed from reference TRBV7-9 and TRBJ2-2, reads DTGVSQNPRHKITKRGQNVTFRCDPISEHNRLYWYRQTLGQGPEFLTYFQNEAQLEKSRLLSDRFSAERPKGSFSTLEIQRTEQGDSAMYLCASSSYRPAGAGFTGELFFGEGSRLTVL.

This clone has just a few counts. This rearrangement joins TRBV29-1 to TRBJ2-2; 10 positions match TRBD1. The germline CDR1 and CDR2 sequences are SQVTM and ANQGSEA. CDR3 length equals 15 residues. V trimming: 4 bases; J trimming: 7 bases; junction bases outside the gene matches: 9. CDR3 nucleotide sequence: TGCAGCGTTGTAGGGACAGGGGTCACCTTCGGGGAGCTGTTTTTT. Encoded protein: CSVVGTGVTFGELFF.

The genes are TRBV6-5 and TRBJ2-5; tentatively, D is TRBD1 (5 bases). Germline loops: CDR1 MNHEY, CDR2 SVGAGI. Between the trimmed V and J ends, which lost 5 bases and 5 bases, there was a span of 18 bases. CDR3 length: 15 residues. The DNA of the CDR3 is TGTGCCAGCAGTAAAACATCAGGGTATAAGGAGACCCAGTACTTC. This sequence encodes CASSKTSGYKETQYF.